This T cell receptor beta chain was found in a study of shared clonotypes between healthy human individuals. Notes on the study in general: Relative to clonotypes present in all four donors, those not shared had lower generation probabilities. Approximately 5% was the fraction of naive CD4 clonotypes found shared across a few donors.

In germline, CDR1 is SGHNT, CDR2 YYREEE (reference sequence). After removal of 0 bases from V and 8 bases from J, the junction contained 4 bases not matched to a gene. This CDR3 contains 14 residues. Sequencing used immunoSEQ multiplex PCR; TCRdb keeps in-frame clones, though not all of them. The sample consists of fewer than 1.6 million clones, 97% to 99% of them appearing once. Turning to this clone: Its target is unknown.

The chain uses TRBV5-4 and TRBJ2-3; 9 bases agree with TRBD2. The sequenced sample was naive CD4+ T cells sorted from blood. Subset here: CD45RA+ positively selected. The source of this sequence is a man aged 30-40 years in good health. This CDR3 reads CASSLEVSGSTQYF. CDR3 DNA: TGTGCCAGCAGCTTGGAGGTTAGCGGGAGTACGCAGTATTTT.